This T cell receptor (beta chain) was obtained from a study of blood T cell repertoires in COVID-19. On the study more broadly: From T cells, B-cell-depleted T cells, or PBMCs came the material, which was cDNA or gDNA.

Source study methods: Reference gene primer amplification gave nucleated cell count estimates. Using immunoSEQ multiplex PCR, the repertoire was profiled, and TCRdb retains in-frame clones only, with some absent. V, J and clone size were drawn from that table, and D and trimming were deduced from the DNA. The repertoire holds some 400,000 clones, with over 85% as singletons. Between the trimmed V and J ends, which lost 2 bases and 1 base, there was a span of 12 bases. CDR3 size: 15 residues. In germline, CDR1 is MDHEN, CDR2 SYDVKM. Sequenced input: PBMCs or T cells enriched from blood (not recorded which). This receptor was obtained from a woman in her twenties or thirties who had recovered from COVID-19. The chain is built from TRBV28 and TRBJ2-7, with D tentatively TRBD1 (5 bases). The CDR3 DNA is TGTGCCAGCAGTTTAGTCCAGGGTGGGTCCTACGAGCAGTACTTC. It is translated as CASSLVQGGSYEQYF.